The 27 T cell receptor beta chains below were found in one sample sequenced in a study of T cell responses to AZD1222 COVID-19 vaccine. Profiling relied on immunoSEQ multiplex PCR, and the TCRdb table lists in-frame clones only, not all of them. Of fewer than 110,000 clones listed, over 80% are singletons. The sequencing here drew on peripheral blood, taken 28 days after the second AZD1222 dose. Receptors originate from an adult who received the AZD1222 COVID-19 vaccine.

This chain joins TRBV5-1 and TRBJ2-7; 9 nucleotides line up with TRBD1. The CDR3 is 20 amino acids. Germline values: CDR1 SGHRS, CDR2 YFSETQ. The trim removed 0 bases at V and 3 bases at J, leaving 19 bases unmatched. The CDR3 DNA sequence: TGCGCCAGCAGCTTGGGGCAAAGGGACAGGGTGGGCCGCGGGGGCTACGAGCAGTACTTC. Protein product: CASSLGQRDRVGRGGYEQYF.

This chain uses TRBV14 with TRBJ1-4, with D possibly TRBD1 on 6 matching bases. The germline V gene encodes CDR1 SGHDN and CDR2 FVKESK. V was cut by 3 bases and J by 5 bases, with 10 bases left in between. The CDR3 consists of 14 residues. This CDR3 reads CASSHDRMNEKLFF. CDR3 nucleotides: TGTGCCAGCAGCCACGACAGGATGAATGAAAAACTGTTTTTT.

V usage is TRBV2 and J usage is TRBJ1-1, with D unresolved. Trimming stripped 7 bases from V and 6 bases from J, with 9 bases between. The CDR3 covers 11 residues. Germline CDR1 reads SNHLY; CDR2 reads FYNNEI. CDR3 sequence (DNA): TGTGCCAGCACTCGCGGTTCTGAAGCTTTCTTT. Its protein is CASTRGSEAFF. Full variable domain (outside the CDR3, taken from reference TRBV2 and TRBJ1-1): EPEVTQTPSHQVTQMGQEVILRCVPISNHLYFYWYRQILGQKVEFLVSFYNNEISEKSEIFDDQFSVERPDGSNFTLKIRSTKLEDSAMYFCASTRGSEAFFGQGTRLTVV.

The chain uses TRBV27 and TRBJ1-1, with 7 bases identical to TRBD1. The ends lost 6 bases at V and 2 bases at J; junction bases unmatched: 3. The V gene's germline CDR1 is MNHEY and CDR2 SMNVEV (reference sequence). This CDR3 has 13 residues. This CDR3 is CASRGTANTEAFF. Here the CDR3 DNA reads TGTGCCAGCAGAGGGACAGCCAACACTGAAGCTTTCTTT.

The CDR3 is CASSRGQQSSIGYTF. The CDR3 DNA is TGTGCCAGCAGCCGGGGACAGCAGTCCTCCATCGGCTACACCTTC. The chain links TRBV3-1 (or the pseudogene TRBV3-2) to TRBJ1-2, with 7 bases lining up with TRBD1. Germline V gene lookup returns CDR1 LGHDT and CDR2 YNNKEL (reference sequence). The length of the CDR3 is 15 residues. The J segment lost 8 bases and the V segment lost 4 bases, leaving 13 bases of the junction unmatched.

CDR3 in amino acids: CASSSSGAYNEQFF. The CDR3 DNA sequence: TGCGCCAGCAGCTCTAGCGGTGCCTACAATGAGCAGTTCTTC. This chain links TRBV5-1 with TRBJ2-1, with 7 bases matching TRBD2. CDR1 and CDR2 from the germline V gene are SGHRS and YFSETQ. V shed 3 bases and J 2 bases; nucleotides not matched to a gene: 2. The CDR3 is 14 residues long.

The gene calls are TRBV28 and TRBJ1-1; 10 bases match TRBD1. The junction had 5 bases not matched to a gene; V was cut back by 5 bases and J by 5 bases. The CDR3 covers 14 residues. Germline V lookup: CDR1 MDHEN, CDR2 SYDVKM. CDR3 nucleotide sequence: TGTGCCAGCAGTGGCGACAGGGGGCTTACTGAAGCTTTCTTT. Translating gives CASSGDRGLTEAFF.

V is TRBV27 and J is TRBJ1-1; unclear D gene. The germline V and J ends were trimmed by 6 bases and 0 bases, with 14 bases remaining between them. Germline CDR1 and CDR2: MNHEY and SMNVEV (reference sequence). The CDR3 is made up of 15 amino acids. CDR3: CASSKDKSMNTEAFF. As DNA, the CDR3 is TGTGCCAGCAGCAAAGACAAATCCATGAACACTGAAGCTTTCTTT.

The rearrangement joins TRBV19 to TRBJ1-6; no definite D call. The CDR3 sequence is 12 residues long. Germline CDR1 reads LNHDA; CDR2 reads SQIVND (reference sequence). V was shortened by 4 bases and J by 6 bases, with 4 bases between the two germline ends. CDR3 loop: CASSTRNSPLHF. The CDR3 nucleotides read TGTGCCAGTAGTACCCGTAATTCACCCCTCCACTTT.

V and J are TRBV19 and TRBJ1-5, with 9 bases matching TRBD1. The V and J ends lost 9 bases and 5 bases, in that order; junction bases with no gene match: 5. CDR3 length: 13 residues. Looked up from germline, CDR1 is LNHDA and CDR2 is SQIVND (reference sequence). This chain's CDR3 is CASTDRGYQPQHF. CDR3 bases: TGTGCCAGCACCGACAGGGGGTATCAGCCCCAGCATTTT. The full variable domain, rest sourced from reference TRBV19 and TRBJ1-5, is DGGITQSPKYLFRKEGQNVTLSCEQNLNHDAMYWYRQDPGQGLRLIYYSQIVNDFQKGDIAEGYSVSREKKESFPLTVTSAQKNPTAFYLCASTDRGYQPQHFGDGTRLSIL.

This clone was seen once. The gene calls are TRBV10-3 and TRBJ2-7, with D hard to call. Germline V lookup: CDR1 ENHRY, CDR2 SYGVKD. The CDR3 is 13 residues long. Trimming cost V 0 bases and J 0 bases, with 3 bases left between them. CDR3 region: CAISESVSYEQYF. Here the CDR3 DNA reads TGTGCCATCAGTGAGTCGGTCTCCTACGAGCAGTACTTC.

The chain uses TRBV19 and TRBJ1-2, with 12 bases identical to TRBD1. CDR1 and CDR2 from the germline V gene are LNHDA and SQIVND (reference sequence). The CDR3 is 18 amino acids. V trimming: 7 bases; J trimming: 0 bases; junction bases outside the gene matches: 12. The CDR3 protein is CASKTTGTGGRANYGYTF. CDR3 in DNA: TGTGCCAGTAAAACTACCGGGACAGGGGGCAGAGCTAACTATGGCTACACCTTC.

The chain links TRBV9 to TRBJ2-3; D is undetermined. Trimming cost V 4 bases and J 3 bases, with 15 bases left between them. This CDR3 is built from 15 residues. Germline V gene lookup returns CDR1 SGDLS and CDR2 YYNGEE. The CDR3 loop reads CASSIQSIPTDTQYF. In nucleotides, the CDR3 is TGTGCCAGCAGCATACAAAGTATCCCTACAGATACGCAGTATTTT.

The chain combines TRBV30 with TRBJ1-5, with D unclear. The CDR3 is 14 amino acids. The V end lost 2 bases, the J end lost 4 bases, and 12 bases lay between the germline ends. CDR1 GTSNPN and CDR2 SVGIG come from the germline V gene (reference sequence). Here the CDR3 reads CAWSTLNQNQPQHF. The CDR3 bases are TGTGCCTGGAGTACCCTGAACCAGAATCAGCCCCAGCATTTT.

The chain is built from TRBV7-9 and TRBJ1-2; 7 bases are shared with TRBD1. Germline V gene data show CDR1 as SEHNR and CDR2 as FQNEAQ (reference sequence). After removal of 1 base from V and 2 bases from J, the junction contained 10 bases not matched to a gene. CDR3 length: 17 residues. CDR3 sequence reads: CASSLVVMGQINYGYTF. CDR3 in DNA: TGTGCCAGCAGCTTAGTCGTCATGGGACAGATAAACTATGGCTACACCTTC.

The chain joins TRBV5-3 to TRBJ1-1; D unresolved. TRBV5-3 is marked as an open reading frame, function uncertain. CDR3 size: 12 residues. V shed 2 bases and J shed 1 base, with 3 bases lying between them. CDR3 in amino acids: CARSFGNTEAFF. CDR3 sequence (DNA): TGTGCCAGAAGCTTCGGGAACACTGAAGCTTTCTTT.

This rearrangement joins TRBV7-3 to TRBJ2-2, with a possible D match to TRBD2 (6 bases). Per the germline V gene, CDR1 is SGHTA and CDR2 is FQGTGA. The V end lost 5 bases, the J end lost 0 bases, and 10 bases lay between the germline ends. The CDR3 has 15 residues. CDR3 in DNA: TGTGCCAGCAGCCTGGGACTCGCGAACACCGGGGAGCTGTTTTTT. It specifies CASSLGLANTGELFF.

The CDR3 DNA reads as TGTGCCAGCAGCTTCACAGGGTTGGACTATGGCTACACCTTC. This sequence encodes CASSFTGLDYGYTF. V usage is TRBV5-6 and J usage is TRBJ1-2, with a weak D call TRBD1 (6 bases). Germline-derived CDR1 and CDR2 are SGHDT and YYEEEE. This CDR3 comprises 14 residues. The germline V and J ends were trimmed by 2 bases and 3 bases, with 11 bases remaining between them.

V is TRBV19 and J is TRBJ1-1, with no clear D. The CDR3 sequence is 13 residues long. Germline V gene data show CDR1 as LNHDA and CDR2 as SQIVND (reference sequence). The V end was cut by 3 bases, the J end by 4 bases, with 9 bases between. CDR3 loop: CASSMAGSTEAFF. DNA of the CDR3: TGTGCCAGTAGTATGGCCGGGTCCACTGAAGCTTTCTTT.

The chain uses TRBV7-8 and TRBJ2-2, with 8 positions matching TRBD1. Per the germline V gene, CDR1 is SGHVS and CDR2 is FQNEAQ. Germline trimming cut 4 bases from V and 6 bases from J; bases unmatched to any gene: 4. This CDR3 region has 14 residues. CDR3 loop: CASSSSRGPGELFF. The DNA for the CDR3 is TGTGCCAGCAGCTCCTCCAGGGGGCCCGGGGAGCTGTTTTTT. Together with reference TRBV7-8 and TRBJ2-2, the CDR3 gives the full variable domain: GAGVSQSPRYKVAKRGQDVALRCDPISGHVSLFWYQQALGQGPEFLTYFQNEAQLDKSGLPSDRFFAERPEGSVSTLKIQRTQQEDSAVYLCASSSSRGPGELFFGEGSRLTVL.

The chain recombines TRBV2 with TRBJ1-5; 9 bases are shared with TRBD1. After removal of 5 bases from V and 3 bases from J, the junction contained 8 bases not matched to a gene. The germline gives CDR1 SNHLY, CDR2 FYNNEI. This CDR3 is 16 amino acids long. CDR3: CASSLTGGHTNQPQHF. CDR3 DNA sequence: TGTGCCAGCAGTTTGACAGGGGGTCATACCAATCAGCCCCAGCATTTT.

This clone has a single count. The chain combines TRBV5-1 with TRBJ2-3; D is ambiguous. Trimming pared 7 bases from V and 2 bases from J, leaving 5 bases between. Germline CDR1 reads SGHRS; CDR2 reads YFSETQ. The CDR3 runs 11 residues. CDR3 sequence: CASAVTDTQYF. The CDR3 coding sequence is TGCGCCAGCGCTGTCACAGATACGCAGTATTTT.

The chain is built from TRBV3-1 (or the pseudogene TRBV3-2) and TRBJ2-3, with D possibly TRBD1 on 6 matching bases. The germline V and J ends were trimmed by 1 base and 4 bases, with 9 bases remaining between them. Germline V CDR1 and CDR2: LGHDT, YNNKEL (reference sequence). The CDR3 contains 14 residues. The CDR3 sequence is CASSQAGGPDTQYF. The CDR3 region has the DNA TGTGCCAGCAGCCAAGCTGGGGGCCCAGATACGCAGTATTTT.

The chain couples TRBV6-5 to TRBJ1-4; the match to TRBD1 covers 7 bases. Germline V gives CDR1 MNHEY, CDR2 SVGAGI. Trimming took 6 bases from V and 6 from J; bases not matched to a gene: 4. The CDR3 covers 13 residues. CDR3 amino acids: CASRGQHDEKLFF. The CDR3 nucleotides are TGTGCCAGCAGGGGACAGCACGATGAAAAACTGTTTTTT.

The chain is built from TRBV27 and TRBJ1-2; tentatively, D is TRBD1 (5 bases). The CDR3 is made up of 14 amino acids. Trimming cost V 5 bases and J 7 bases, with 17 bases left between them. From germline, CDR1 is MNHEY and CDR2 SMNVEV (reference sequence). Here the CDR3 reads CASSPSLGLPGYTF. For the CDR3, the DNA is TGTGCCAGCAGTCCGTCCTTGGGGCTTCCTGGCTACACCTTC.

The genes are TRBV24-1 and TRBJ2-1; TRBD2 might be the D (7 bases). The V end was cut by 5 bases, the J end by 6 bases, with 19 bases between. This CDR3 comprises 16 residues. Germline CDR1 and CDR2: KGHDR and SFDVKD. CDR3: CATSARRGGGTNEQFF. In DNA form, the CDR3 reads TGTGCCACCAGTGCCCGAAGGGGAGGGGGAACCAATGAGCAGTTCTTC.

This sequence joins TRBV9 and TRBJ2-5; 8 nucleotides line up with TRBD2. V gave up 3 bases and J gave up 0 bases; unmatched junction bases: 4. The V gene's germline CDR1 is SGDLS and CDR2 YYNGEE. This CDR3 has 15 residues. The CDR3 region is CASSDGGAHQETQYF. The CDR3, as DNA: TGTGCCAGCAGCGACGGGGGGGCCCACCAAGAGACCCAGTACTTC.